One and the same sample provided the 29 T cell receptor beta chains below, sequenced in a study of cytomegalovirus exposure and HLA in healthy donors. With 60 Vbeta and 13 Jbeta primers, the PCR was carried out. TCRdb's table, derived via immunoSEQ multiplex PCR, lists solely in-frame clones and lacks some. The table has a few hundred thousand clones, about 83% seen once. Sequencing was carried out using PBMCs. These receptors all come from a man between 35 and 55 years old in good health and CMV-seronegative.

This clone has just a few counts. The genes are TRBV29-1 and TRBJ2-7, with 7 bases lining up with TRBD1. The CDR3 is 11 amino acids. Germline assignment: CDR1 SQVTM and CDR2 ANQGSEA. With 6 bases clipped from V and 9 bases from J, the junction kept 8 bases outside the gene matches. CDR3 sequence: CSVFDREVQYF. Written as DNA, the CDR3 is TGCAGCGTCTTTGACAGGGAAGTGCAGTACTTC.

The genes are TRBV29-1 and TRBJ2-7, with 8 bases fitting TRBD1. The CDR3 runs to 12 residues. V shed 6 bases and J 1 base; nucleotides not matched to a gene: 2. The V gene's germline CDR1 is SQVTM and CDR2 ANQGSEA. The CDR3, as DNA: TGCAGCGTGGGACAGGTGTCCTACGAGCAGTACTTC. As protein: CSVGQVSYEQYF.

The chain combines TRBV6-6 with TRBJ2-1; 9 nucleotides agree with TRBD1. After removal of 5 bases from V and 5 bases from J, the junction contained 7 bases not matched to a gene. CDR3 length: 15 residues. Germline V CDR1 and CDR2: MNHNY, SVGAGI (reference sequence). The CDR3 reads CASSTGTGPNNEQFF. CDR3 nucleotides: TGTGCCAGCAGTACCGGGACAGGGCCGAACAATGAGCAGTTCTTC.

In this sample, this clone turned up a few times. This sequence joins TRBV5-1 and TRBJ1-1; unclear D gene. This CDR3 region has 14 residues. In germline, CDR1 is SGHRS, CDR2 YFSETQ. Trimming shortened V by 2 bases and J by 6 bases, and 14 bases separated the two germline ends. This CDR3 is CASSLRGRDAEAFF. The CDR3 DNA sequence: TGCGCCAGCAGCTTAAGAGGTCGAGACGCTGAAGCTTTCTTT.

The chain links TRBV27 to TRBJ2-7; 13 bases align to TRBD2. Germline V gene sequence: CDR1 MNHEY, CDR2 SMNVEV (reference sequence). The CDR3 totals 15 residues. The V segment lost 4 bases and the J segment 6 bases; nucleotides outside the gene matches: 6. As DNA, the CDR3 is TGTGCCAGCAGTTCCGGACTAGCGGGAGTCAGCGAGCAGTACTTC. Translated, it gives CASSSGLAGVSEQYF.

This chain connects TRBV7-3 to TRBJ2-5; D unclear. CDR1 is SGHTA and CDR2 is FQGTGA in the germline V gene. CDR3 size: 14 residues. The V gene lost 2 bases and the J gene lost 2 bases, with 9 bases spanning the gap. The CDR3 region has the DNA TGTGCCAGCAGCTTAGGTGCAGTACAAGAGACCCAGTACTTC. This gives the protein CASSLGAVQETQYF.

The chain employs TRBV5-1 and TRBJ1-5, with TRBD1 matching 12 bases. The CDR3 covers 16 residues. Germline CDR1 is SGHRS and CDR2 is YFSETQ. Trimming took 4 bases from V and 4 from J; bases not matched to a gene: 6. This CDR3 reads CASSLGTGGGNQPQHF. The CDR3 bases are TGCGCCAGCAGCCTGGGGACAGGGGGCGGGAATCAGCCCCAGCATTTT.

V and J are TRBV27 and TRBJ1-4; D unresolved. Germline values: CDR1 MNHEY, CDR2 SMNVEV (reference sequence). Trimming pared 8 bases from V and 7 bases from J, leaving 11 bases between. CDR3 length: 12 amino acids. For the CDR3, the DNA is TGTGCCAGCGGGGAGCGTCCTGAAAAACTGTTTTTT. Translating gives CASGERPEKLFF.

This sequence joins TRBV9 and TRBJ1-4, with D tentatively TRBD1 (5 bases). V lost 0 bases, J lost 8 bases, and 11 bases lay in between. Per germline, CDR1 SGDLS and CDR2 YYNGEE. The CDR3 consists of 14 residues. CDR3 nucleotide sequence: TGTGCCAGCAGCGTAGGGGGGGGAAAAGAAAAACTGTTTTTT. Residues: CASSVGGGKEKLFF.

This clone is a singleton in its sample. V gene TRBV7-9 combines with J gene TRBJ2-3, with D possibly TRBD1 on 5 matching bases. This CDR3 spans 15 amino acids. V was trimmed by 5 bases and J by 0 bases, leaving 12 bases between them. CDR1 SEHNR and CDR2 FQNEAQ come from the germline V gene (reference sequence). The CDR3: CASSPRAPSTDTQYF. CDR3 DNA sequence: TGTGCCAGCAGCCCCAGGGCCCCTAGCACAGATACGCAGTATTTT. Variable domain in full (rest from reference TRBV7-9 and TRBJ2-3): DTGVSQNPRHKITKRGQNVTFRCDPISEHNRLYWYRQTLGQGPEFLTYFQNEAQLEKSRLLSDRFSAERPKGSFSTLEIQRTEQGDSAMYLCASSPRAPSTDTQYFGPGTRLTVL.

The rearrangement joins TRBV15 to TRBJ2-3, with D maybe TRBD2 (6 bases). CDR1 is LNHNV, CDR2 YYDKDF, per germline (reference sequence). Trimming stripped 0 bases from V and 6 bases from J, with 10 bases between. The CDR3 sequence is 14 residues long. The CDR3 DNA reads TGTGCCACCAGCAGAGATAAGGGGAGGGATACGCAGTATTTT. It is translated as CATSRDKGRDTQYF.

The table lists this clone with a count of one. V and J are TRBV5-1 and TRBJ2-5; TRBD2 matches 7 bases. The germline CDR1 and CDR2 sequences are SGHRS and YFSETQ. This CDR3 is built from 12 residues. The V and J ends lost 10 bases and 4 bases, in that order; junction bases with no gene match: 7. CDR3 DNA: TGCGCCTGGGGGGGAGTGTTAGAGACCCAGTACTTC. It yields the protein CAWGGVLETQYF.

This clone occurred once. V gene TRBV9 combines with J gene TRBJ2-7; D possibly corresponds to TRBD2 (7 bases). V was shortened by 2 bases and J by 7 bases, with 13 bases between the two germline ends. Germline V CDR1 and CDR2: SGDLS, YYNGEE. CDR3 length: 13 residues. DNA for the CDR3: TGTGCCAGCAGCGTCCGGGGGGCGGGAGAGCAGTACTTC. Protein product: CASSVRGAGEQYF.

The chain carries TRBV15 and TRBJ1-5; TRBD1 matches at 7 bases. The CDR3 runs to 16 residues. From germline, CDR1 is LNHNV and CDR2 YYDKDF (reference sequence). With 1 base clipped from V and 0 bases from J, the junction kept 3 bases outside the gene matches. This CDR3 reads CATSRGQGYSNQPQHF. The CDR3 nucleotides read TGTGCCACCAGCAGAGGACAGGGATATAGCAATCAGCCCCAGCATTTT.

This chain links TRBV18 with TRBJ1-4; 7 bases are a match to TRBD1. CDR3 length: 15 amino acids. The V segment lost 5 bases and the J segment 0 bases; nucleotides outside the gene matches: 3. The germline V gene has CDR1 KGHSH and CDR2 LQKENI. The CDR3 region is CASSATGATNEKLFF. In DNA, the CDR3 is TGTGCCAGCTCAGCTACAGGGGCAACTAATGAAAAACTGTTTTTT.

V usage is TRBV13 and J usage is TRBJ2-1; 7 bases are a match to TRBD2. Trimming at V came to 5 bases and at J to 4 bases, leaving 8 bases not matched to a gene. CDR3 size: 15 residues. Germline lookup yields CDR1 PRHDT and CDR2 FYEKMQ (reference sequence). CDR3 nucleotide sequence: TGTGCCAGCAGCCTAAGGACTAGAGGGTACAATGAGCAGTTCTTC. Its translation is CASSLRTRGYNEQFF.

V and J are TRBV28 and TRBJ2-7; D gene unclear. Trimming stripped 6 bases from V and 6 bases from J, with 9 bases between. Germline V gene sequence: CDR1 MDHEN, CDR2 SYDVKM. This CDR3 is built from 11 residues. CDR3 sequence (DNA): TGTGCCAGCAGCACCCCGGGCGAGCAGTACTTC. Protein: CASSTPGEQYF. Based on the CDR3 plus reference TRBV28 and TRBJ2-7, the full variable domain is DVKVTQSSRYLVKRTGEKVFLECVQDMDHENMFWYRQDPGLGLRLIYFSYDVKMKEKGDIPEGYSVSREKKERFSLILESASTNQTSMYLCASSTPGEQYFGPGTRLTVT.

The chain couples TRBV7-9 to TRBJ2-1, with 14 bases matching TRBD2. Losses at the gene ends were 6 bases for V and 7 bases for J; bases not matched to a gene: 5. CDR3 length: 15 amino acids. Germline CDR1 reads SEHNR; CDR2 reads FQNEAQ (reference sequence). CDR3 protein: CASSSTSGGENEQFF. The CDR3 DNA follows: TGTGCCAGCAGTTCGACTAGCGGGGGGGAGAATGAGCAGTTCTTC.

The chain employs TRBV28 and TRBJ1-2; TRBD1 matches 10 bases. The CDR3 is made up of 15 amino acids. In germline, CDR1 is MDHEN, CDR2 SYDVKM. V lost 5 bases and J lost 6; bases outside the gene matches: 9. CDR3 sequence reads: CASSLSSGQGNGYTF. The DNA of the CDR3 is TGTGCCAGCAGTCTTTCTTCGGGACAGGGGAATGGCTACACCTTC.

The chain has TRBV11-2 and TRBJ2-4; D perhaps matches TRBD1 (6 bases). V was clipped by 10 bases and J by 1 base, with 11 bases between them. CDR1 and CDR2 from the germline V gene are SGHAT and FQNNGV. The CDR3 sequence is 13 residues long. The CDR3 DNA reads TGTGCCACGGCGCAGGGGGCCAAAAACATTCAGTACTTC. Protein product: CATAQGAKNIQYF. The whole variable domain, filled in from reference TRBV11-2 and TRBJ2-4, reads EAGVAQSPRYKIIEKRQSVAFWCNPISGHATLYWYQQILGQGPKLLIQFQNNGVVDDSQLPKDRFSAERLKGVDSTLKIQPAKLEDSAVYLCATAQGAKNIQYFGAGTRLSVL.

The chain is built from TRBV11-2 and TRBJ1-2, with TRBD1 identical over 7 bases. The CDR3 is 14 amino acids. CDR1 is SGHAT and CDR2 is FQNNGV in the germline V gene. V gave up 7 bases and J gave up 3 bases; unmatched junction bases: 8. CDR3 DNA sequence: TGTGCCAGCAATCGACAGGGTGGATACTATGGCTACACCTTC. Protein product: CASNRQGGYYGYTF. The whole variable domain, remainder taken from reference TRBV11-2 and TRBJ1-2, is EAGVAQSPRYKIIEKRQSVAFWCNPISGHATLYWYQQILGQGPKLLIQFQNNGVVDDSQLPKDRFSAERLKGVDSTLKIQPAKLEDSAVYLCASNRQGGYYGYTFGSGTRLTVV.

CDR3 nucleotide sequence: TGTGCCAGCGGGGGGACTAGCGGTAGCTCTGGGGCCAACGTCCTGACTTTC. Its translation is CASGGTSGSSGANVLTF. J is TRBJ2-6 and V is TRBV27, with TRBD2 matching over 11 bases. The CDR3 sequence is 17 residues long. CDR1 is MNHEY and CDR2 is SMNVEV in the germline V gene (reference sequence). Trimming removed 8 bases from V and 0 bases from J; junction bases left unmatched: 6.

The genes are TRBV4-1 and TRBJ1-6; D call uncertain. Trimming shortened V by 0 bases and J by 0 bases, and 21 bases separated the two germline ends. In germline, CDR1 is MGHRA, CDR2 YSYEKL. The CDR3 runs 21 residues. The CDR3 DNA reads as TGCGCCAGCAGCCAAGAAATCCCAACCGGGAGGGCCAGCTCCTATAATTCACCCCTCCACTTT. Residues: CASSQEIPTGRASSYNSPLHF.

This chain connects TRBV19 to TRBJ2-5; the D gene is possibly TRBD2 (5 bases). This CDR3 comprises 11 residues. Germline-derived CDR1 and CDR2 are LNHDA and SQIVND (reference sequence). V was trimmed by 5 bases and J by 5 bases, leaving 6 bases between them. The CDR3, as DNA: TGTGCCAGTAGTTCGGGGGAGACCCAGTACTTC. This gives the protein CASSSGETQYF.

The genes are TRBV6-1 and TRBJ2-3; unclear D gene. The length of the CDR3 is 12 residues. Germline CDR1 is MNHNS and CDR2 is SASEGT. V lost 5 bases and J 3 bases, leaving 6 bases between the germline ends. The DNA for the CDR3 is TGTGCCAGCAGTAAACAGACAGATACGCAGTATTTT. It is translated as CASSKQTDTQYF.

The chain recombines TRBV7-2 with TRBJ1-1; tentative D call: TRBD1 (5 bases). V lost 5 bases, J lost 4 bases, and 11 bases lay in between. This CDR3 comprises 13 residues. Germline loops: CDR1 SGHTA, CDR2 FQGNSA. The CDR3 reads CASSLWGVTEAFF. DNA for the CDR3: TGTGCCAGCAGCCTATGGGGGGTCACTGAAGCTTTCTTT. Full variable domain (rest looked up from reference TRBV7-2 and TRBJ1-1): GAGVSQSPSNKVTEKGKDVELRCDPISGHTALYWYRQSLGQGLEFLIYFQGNSAPDKSGLPSDRFSAERTGGSVSTLTIQRTQQEDSAVYLCASSLWGVTEAFFGQGTRLTVV.

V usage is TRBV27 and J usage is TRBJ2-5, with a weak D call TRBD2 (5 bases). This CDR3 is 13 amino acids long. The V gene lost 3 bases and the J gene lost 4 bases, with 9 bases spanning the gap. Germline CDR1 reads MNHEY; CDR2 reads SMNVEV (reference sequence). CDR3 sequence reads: CASSLVRAETQYF. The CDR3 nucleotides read TGTGCCAGCAGTTTGGTGAGGGCAGAGACCCAGTACTTC.

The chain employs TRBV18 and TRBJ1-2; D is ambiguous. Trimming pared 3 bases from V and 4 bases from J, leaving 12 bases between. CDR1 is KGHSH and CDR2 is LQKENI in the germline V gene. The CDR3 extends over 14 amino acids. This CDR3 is CASSPGRRTYGYTF. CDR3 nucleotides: TGTGCCAGCTCACCTGGGAGGCGAACCTATGGCTACACCTTC. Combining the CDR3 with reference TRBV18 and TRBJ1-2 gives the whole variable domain NAGVMQNPRHLVRRRGQEARLRCSPMKGHSHVYWYRQLPEEGLKFMVYLQKENIIDESGMPKERFSAEFPKEGPSILRIQQVVRGDSAAYFCASSPGRRTYGYTFGSGTRLTVV.

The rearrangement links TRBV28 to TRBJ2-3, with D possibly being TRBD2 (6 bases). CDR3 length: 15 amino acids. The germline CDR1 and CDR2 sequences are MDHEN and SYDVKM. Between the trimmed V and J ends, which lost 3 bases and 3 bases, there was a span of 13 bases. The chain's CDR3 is CASSLGGSWTDTQYF. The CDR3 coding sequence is TGTGCCAGCAGTTTGGGGGGTTCATGGACAGATACGCAGTATTTT.